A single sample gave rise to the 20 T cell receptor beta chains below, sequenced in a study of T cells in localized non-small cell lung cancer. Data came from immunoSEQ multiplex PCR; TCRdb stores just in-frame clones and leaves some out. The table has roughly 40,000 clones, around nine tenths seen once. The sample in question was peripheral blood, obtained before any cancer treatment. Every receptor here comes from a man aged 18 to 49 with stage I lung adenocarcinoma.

In DNA, the CDR3 is TGTGCCTGGAGTGTATCCCGGGGGCGGACTGAAGCTTTCTTT. This encodes CAWSVSRGRTEAFF. V gene TRBV30 combines with J gene TRBJ1-1, with D maybe TRBD1 (6 bases). CDR1 is GTSNPN, CDR2 SVGIG, per germline (reference sequence). Trimming removed 0 bases at V and 5 bases at J, with 13 bases between. The CDR3 spans 14 residues.

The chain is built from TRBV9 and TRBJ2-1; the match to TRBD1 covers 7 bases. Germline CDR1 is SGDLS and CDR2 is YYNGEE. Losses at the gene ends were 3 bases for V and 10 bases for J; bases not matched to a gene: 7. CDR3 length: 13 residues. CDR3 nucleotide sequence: TGTGCCAGCAGCGCAGGACAGGCAACGGAGCAGTTCTTC. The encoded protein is CASSAGQATEQFF. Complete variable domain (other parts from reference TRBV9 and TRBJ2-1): DSGVTQTPKHLITATGQRVTLRCSPRSGDLSVYWYQQSLDQGLQFLIQYYNGEERAKGNILERFSAQQFPDLHSELNLSSLELGDSALYFCASSAGQATEQFFGPGTRLTVL.

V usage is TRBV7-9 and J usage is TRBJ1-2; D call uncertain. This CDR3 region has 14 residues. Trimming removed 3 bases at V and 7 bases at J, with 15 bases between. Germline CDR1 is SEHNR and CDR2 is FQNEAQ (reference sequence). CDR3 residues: CASSFSERLAGYTF. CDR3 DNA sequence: TGTGCCAGCAGCTTTTCCGAACGGCTTGCTGGCTACACCTTC.

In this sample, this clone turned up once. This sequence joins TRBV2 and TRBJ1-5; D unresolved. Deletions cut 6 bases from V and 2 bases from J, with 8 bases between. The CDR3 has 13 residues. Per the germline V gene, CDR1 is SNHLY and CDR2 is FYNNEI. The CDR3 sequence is CASRRERNQPQHF. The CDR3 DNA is TGTGCCAGCAGGAGGGAACGCAATCAGCCCCAGCATTTT. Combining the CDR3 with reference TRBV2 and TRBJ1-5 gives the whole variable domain EPEVTQTPSHQVTQMGQEVILRCVPISNHLYFYWYRQILGQKVEFLVSFYNNEISEKSEIFDDQFSVERPDGSNFTLKIRSTKLEDSAMYFCASRRERNQPQHFGDGTRLSIL.

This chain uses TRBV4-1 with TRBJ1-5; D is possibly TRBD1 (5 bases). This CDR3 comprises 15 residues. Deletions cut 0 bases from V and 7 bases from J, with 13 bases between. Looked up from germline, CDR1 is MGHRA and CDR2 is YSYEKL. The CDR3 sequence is CASSQDLGGWQPQHF. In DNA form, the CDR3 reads TGCGCCAGCAGCCAAGATTTGGGGGGTTGGCAGCCCCAGCATTTT.

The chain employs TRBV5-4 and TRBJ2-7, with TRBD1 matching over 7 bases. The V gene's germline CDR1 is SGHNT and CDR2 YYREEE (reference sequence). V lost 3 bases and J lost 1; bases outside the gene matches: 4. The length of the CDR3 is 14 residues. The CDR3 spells CASSSSGQSYEQYF. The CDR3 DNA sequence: TGTGCCAGCAGCTCGTCGGGACAGTCCTACGAGCAGTACTTC.

Here the CDR3 DNA reads TGTGCCAGCAGACCTGACAGGGTTCCTGGAAACACCATATATTTT. Encoded protein: CASRPDRVPGNTIYF. This rearrangement joins TRBV11-1 to TRBJ1-3; 7 bases agree with TRBD1. Germline-derived CDR1 and CDR2 are SGHAT and FQDESV (reference sequence). Trimming took 6 bases from V and 2 from J; bases not matched to a gene: 7. The CDR3 runs 15 residues.

The CDR3: CASSEGEGYGYTF. For the CDR3, the DNA is TGTGCCAGCAGTGAAGGGGAAGGCTATGGCTACACCTTC. The chain carries TRBV6-1 and TRBJ1-2, with unresolved D. Per germline, CDR1 MNHNS and CDR2 SASEGT. V lost 1 base and J 4 bases, leaving 7 bases between the germline ends. The CDR3 length is 13 residues.

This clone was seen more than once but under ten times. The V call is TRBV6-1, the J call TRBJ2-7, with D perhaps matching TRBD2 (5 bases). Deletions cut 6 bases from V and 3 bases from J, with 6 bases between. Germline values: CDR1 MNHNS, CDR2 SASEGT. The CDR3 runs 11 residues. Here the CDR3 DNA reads TGTGCCAGCAGCCGGGGCTACGAGCAGTACTTC. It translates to CASSRGYEQYF.

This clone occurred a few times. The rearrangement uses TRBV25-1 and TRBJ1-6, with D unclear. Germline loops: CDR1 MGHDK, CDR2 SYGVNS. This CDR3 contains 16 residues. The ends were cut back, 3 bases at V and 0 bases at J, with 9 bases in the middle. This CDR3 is CASSDTASSYNSPLHF. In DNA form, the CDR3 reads TGTGCCAGCAGTGACACAGCGAGCTCCTATAATTCACCCCTCCACTTT.

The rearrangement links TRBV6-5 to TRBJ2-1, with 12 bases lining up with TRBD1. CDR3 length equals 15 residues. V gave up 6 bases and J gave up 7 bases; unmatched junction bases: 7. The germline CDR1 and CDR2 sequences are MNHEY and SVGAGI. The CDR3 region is CASSSGTGGENEQFF. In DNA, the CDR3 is TGTGCCAGCAGCTCGGGGACAGGGGGCGAAAATGAGCAGTTCTTC.

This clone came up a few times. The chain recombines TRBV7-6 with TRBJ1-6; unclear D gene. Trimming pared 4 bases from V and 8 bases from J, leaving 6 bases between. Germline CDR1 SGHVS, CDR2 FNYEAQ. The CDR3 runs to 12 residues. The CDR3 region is CASSSYYSPLHF. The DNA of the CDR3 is TGTGCCAGCAGCTCCTACTATTCACCCCTCCACTTT.

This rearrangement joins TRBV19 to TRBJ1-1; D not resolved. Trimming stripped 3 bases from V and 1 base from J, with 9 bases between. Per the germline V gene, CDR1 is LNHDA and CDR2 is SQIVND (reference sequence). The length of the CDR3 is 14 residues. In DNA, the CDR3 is TGTGCCAGTAGTATCGAACATAAGAACACTGAAGCTTTCTTT. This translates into CASSIEHKNTEAFF.

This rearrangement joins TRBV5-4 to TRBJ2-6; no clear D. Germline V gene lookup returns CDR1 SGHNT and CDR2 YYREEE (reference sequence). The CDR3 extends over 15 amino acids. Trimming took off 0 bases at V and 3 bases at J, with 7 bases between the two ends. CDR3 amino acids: CASSLEFNGANVLTF. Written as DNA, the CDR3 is TGTGCCAGCAGCTTGGAGTTTAATGGGGCCAACGTCCTGACTTTC.

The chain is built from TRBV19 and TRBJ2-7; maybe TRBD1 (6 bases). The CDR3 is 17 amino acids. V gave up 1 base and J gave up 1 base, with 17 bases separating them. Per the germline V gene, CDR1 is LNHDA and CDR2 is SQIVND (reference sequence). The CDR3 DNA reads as TGTGCCAGTAGTATAGCCCTCCCACGGACAGTATCCTACGAGCAGTACTTC. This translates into CASSIALPRTVSYEQYF.

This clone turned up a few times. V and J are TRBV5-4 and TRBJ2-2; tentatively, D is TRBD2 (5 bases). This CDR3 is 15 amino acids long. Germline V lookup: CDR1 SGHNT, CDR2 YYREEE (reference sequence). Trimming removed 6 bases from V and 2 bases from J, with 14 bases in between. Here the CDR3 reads CASTPGGRNTGELFF. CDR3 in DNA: TGTGCCAGCACCCCAGGCGGGCGAAACACCGGGGAGCTGTTTTTT.

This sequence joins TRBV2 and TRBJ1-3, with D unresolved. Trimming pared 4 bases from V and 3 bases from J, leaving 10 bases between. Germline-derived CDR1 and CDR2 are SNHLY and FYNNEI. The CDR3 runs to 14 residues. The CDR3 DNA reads TGTGCCAGCAGTGCCCCAGCGGATGGAAACACCATATATTTT. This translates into CASSAPADGNTIYF.

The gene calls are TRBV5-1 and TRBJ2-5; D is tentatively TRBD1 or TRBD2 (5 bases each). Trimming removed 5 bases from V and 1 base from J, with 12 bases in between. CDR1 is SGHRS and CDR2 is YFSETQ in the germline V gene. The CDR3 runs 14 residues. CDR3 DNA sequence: TGCGCCAGCAGTCACCCGGGACCCCAAGAGACCCAGTACTTC. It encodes CASSHPGPQETQYF.

The CDR3 nucleotides are TGTGCCAGCAGCTTATCGAGGTCGGGTAGCGGGGGGGCCATGGGAGATACGCAGTATTTT. Protein product: CASSLSRSGSGGAMGDTQYF. This chain uses TRBV7-4 with TRBJ2-3; 11 nucleotides line up with TRBD2. The V and J ends lost 2 bases and 5 bases, in that order; junction bases with no gene match: 18. The germline CDR1 and CDR2 sequences are SGHVT and SQSDAQ. The CDR3 runs to 20 residues.

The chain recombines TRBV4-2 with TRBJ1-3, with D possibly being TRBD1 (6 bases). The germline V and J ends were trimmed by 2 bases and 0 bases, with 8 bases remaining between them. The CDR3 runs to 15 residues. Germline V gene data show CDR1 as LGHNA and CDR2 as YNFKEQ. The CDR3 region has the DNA TGTGCCAGCAGCCAACAACAGGGCTCTGGAAACACCATATATTTT. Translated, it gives CASSQQQGSGNTIYF.